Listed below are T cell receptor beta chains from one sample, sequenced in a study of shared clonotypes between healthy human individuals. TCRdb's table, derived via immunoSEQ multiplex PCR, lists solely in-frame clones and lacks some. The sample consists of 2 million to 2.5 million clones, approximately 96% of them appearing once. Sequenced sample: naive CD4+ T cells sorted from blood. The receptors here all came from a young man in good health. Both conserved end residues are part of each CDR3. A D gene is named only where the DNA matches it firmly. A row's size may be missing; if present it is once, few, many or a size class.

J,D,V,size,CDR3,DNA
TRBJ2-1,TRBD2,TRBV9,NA,CASSGGLAPHNEQFF,TGTGCCAGCAGCGGGGGACTAGCGCCTCACAATGAGCAGTTCTTC
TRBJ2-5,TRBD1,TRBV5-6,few,CASSFQGAKETQYF,TGTGCCAGCAGCTTTCAGGGGGCCAAAGAGACCCAGTACTTC
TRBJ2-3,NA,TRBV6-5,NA,CASSYVASGTDTQYF,TGTGCCAGCAGTTACGTGGCTAGCGGCACAGATACGCAGTATTTT
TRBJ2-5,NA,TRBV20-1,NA,CSATGKTQYF,TGCAGTGCTACGGGGAAGACCCAGTACTTC
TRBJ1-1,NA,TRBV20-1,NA,CSATPREEAFF,TGCAGTGCTACCCCACGGGAGGAAGCTTTCTTT
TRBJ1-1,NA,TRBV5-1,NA,CASSFTAGTEAFF,TGCGCCAGCAGCTTTACGGCCGGCACTGAAGCTTTCTTT
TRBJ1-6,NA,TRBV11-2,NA,CASSFGGSYNSPLHF,TGTGCCAGCAGCTTCGGAGGATCCTATAATTCACCCCTCCACTTT
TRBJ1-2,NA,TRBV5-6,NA,CASTFGQRYGYTF,TGTGCCAGCACCTTCGGACAGAGATATGGCTACACCTTC
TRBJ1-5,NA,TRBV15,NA,CATSRLQNQPQHF,TGTGCCACCAGCAGACTTCAGAATCAGCCCCAGCATTTT
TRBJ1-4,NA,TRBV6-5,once,CASRRGVLSWEKLFF,TGTGCCAGCAGACGCGGGGTTTTAAGTTGGGAAAAACTGTTTTTT
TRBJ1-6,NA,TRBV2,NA,CASSLGPAYNSPLHF,TGTGCCAGCAGCCTCGGGCCTGCCTATAATTCACCCCTCCACTTT
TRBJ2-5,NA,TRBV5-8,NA,CASSLAAGWQETQYF,TGTGCCAGCAGCTTGGCGGCGGGATGGCAAGAGACCCAGTACTTC
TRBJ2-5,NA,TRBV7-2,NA,CASSLGLGETQYF,TGTGCCAGCAGCTTAGGACTCGGGGAGACCCAGTACTTC
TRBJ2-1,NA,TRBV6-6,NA,CASSLTTYNEQFF,TGTGCCAGCAGCCTGACCACGTACAATGAGCAGTTCTTC
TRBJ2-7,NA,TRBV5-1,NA,CASRSDSYEQYF,TGCGCCAGCAGATCAGACTCCTACGAGCAGTACTTC
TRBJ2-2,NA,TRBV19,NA,CASNAGGLGTGELFF,TGTGCCAGTAACGCCGGGGGTCTTGGCACCGGGGAGCTGTTTTTT
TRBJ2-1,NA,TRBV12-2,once,CASRPLGLAGREQFF,TGTGCAAGTCGCCCGTTGGGACTAGCGGGAAGGGAGCAGTTCTTC
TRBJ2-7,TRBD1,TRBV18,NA,CASSPPGQGLDEQYF,TGTGCCAGCTCACCCCCGGGACAGGGGCTCGACGAGCAGTACTTC
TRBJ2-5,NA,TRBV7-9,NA,CASSLERGKETQYF,TGTGCCAGCAGCTTAGAGAGAGGGAAAGAGACCCAGTACTTC
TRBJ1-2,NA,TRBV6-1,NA,CASSEWGYTF,TGTGCCAGCAGTGAATGGGGCTACACCTTC
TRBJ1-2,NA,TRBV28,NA,CASSPLIYGYTF,TGTGCCAGCAGTCCCCTCATCTATGGCTACACCTTC
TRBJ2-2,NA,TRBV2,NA,CASSGYGGTGELFF,TGTGCCAGCAGTGGTTACGGGGGCACCGGGGAGCTGTTTTTT
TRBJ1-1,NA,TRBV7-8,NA,CASSSMTGNTEAFF,TGTGCCAGCAGCTCCATGACAGGGAACACTGAAGCTTTCTTT
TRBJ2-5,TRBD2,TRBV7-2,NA,CASSLSGTSGQETQYF,TGTGCCAGCAGCTTATCCGGGACTAGCGGCCAAGAGACCCAGTACTTC
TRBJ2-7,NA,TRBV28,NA,CASSLGGGSTYEQYF,TGTGCCAGCAGCCTCGGGGGCGGGAGTACGTACGAGCAGTACTTC
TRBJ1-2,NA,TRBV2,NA,CASSEFGVAGYTF,TGTGCCAGCAGTGAATTCGGGGTTGCCGGCTACACCTTC
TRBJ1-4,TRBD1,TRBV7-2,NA,CASSYDRGGEKLFF,TGTGCCAGCAGCTACGACAGGGGAGGTGAAAAACTGTTTTTT
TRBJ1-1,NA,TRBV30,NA,CASGSGWVTEAFF,TGTGCCTCTGGCTCGGGTTGGGTCACTGAAGCTTTCTTT
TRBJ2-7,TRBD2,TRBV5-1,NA,CASSLSSGSYEQYF,TGCGCCAGCAGCTTGAGTAGCGGGAGCTACGAGCAGTACTTC
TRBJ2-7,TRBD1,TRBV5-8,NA,CASSLGRGRYEQYF,TGTGCCAGCAGCTTGGGTAGGGGGCGGTACGAGCAGTACTTC
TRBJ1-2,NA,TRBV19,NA,CASSIGDWDGYTF,TGTGCCAGTAGTATTGGGGATTGGGATGGCTACACCTTC
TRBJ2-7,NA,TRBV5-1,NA,CASSLGGTSSEQYF,TGCGCCAGCAGCTTGGGGGGGACCTCCTCTGAGCAGTACTTC
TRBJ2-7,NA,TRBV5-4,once,CASSQFTFRGQDEQYF,TGTGCCAGCAGTCAATTTACTTTCCGGGGGCAAGACGAGCAGTACTTC
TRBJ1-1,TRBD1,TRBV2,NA,CASSVWDREKYSGDTEAFF,TGTGCCAGCAGTGTTTGGGACAGGGAGAAATACTCAGGTGACACTGAAGCTTTCTTT
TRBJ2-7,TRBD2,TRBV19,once,CASSPTTTSGSHEQYF,TGTGCCAGTAGTCCCACTACGACTAGCGGGAGTCACGAGCAGTACTTC
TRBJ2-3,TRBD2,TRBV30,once,CAWSAPFKTGLAGPDTQYF,TGTGCCTGGAGTGCCCCATTTAAAACGGGACTAGCGGGACCAGATACGCAGTATTTT
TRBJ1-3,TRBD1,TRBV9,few,CASSPGQNSGNTIYF,TGTGCCAGCAGCCCGGGACAGAACTCTGGAAACACCATATATTTT
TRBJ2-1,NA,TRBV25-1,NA,CASSELGGTSYNEQFF,TGTGCCAGCAGTGAATTAGGAGGGACTTCCTACAATGAGCAGTTCTTC
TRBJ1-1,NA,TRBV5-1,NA,CASSLGSTEAFF,TGCGCCAGCAGCTTGGGATCCACTGAAGCTTTCTTT
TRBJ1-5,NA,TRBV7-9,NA,CASSLTPQGTYSNQPQHF,TGTGCCAGCAGCCTCACCCCGCAGGGGACTTATAGCAATCAGCCCCAGCATTTT
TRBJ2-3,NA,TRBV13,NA,CASSRDFPTDTQYF,TGTGCCAGCAGTCGGGACTTCCCCACAGATACGCAGTATTTT
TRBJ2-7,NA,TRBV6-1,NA,CASIRAGTSYEQYF,TGTGCCAGCATCCGGGCAGGGACCTCCTACGAGCAGTACTTC
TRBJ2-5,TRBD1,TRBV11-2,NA,CASSLGPGGYETQYF,TGTGCCAGCAGCTTAGGGCCAGGGGGCTATGAGACCCAGTACTTC
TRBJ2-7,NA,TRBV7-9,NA,CASSLTQSYEQYF,TGTGCCAGCAGCTTAACACAGTCCTACGAGCAGTACTTC
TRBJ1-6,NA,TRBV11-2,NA,CASSSTGNSPLHF,TGTGCCAGCAGCTCCACAGGGAATTCACCCCTCCACTTT
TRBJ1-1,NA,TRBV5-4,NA,CASSLPDTEAFF,TGTGCCAGCAGCTTGCCGGACACTGAAGCTTTCTTT
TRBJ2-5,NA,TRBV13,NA,CASSRAGLGETQYF,TGTGCCAGCAGCCGGGCTGGCCTTGGGGAGACCCAGTACTTC
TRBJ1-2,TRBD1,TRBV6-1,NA,CASSQTGGYGYTF,TGTGCCAGCAGTCAGACAGGGGGCTATGGCTACACCTTC
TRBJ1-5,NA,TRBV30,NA,CAWSVGGNQPQHF,TGTGCCTGGAGTGTTGGGGGGAATCAGCCCCAGCATTTT
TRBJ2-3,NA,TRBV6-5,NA,CASSYSAGSTDTQYF,TGTGCCAGCAGTTACTCGGCGGGGAGCACAGATACGCAGTATTTT
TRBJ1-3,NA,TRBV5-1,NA,CASSLDPGNTIYF,TGCGCCAGCAGCTTGGATCCTGGAAACACCATATATTTT